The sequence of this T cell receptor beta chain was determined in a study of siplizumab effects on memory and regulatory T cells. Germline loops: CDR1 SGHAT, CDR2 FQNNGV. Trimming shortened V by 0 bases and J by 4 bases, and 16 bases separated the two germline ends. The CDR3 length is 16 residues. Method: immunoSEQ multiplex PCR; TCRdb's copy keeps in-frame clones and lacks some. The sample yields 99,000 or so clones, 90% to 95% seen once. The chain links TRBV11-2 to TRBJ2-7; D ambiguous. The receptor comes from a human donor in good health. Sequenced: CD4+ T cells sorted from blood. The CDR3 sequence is CASSLDPGPHIYEQYF. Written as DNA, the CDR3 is TGTGCCAGCAGCTTAGATCCCGGACCCCATATATACGAGCAGTACTTC.